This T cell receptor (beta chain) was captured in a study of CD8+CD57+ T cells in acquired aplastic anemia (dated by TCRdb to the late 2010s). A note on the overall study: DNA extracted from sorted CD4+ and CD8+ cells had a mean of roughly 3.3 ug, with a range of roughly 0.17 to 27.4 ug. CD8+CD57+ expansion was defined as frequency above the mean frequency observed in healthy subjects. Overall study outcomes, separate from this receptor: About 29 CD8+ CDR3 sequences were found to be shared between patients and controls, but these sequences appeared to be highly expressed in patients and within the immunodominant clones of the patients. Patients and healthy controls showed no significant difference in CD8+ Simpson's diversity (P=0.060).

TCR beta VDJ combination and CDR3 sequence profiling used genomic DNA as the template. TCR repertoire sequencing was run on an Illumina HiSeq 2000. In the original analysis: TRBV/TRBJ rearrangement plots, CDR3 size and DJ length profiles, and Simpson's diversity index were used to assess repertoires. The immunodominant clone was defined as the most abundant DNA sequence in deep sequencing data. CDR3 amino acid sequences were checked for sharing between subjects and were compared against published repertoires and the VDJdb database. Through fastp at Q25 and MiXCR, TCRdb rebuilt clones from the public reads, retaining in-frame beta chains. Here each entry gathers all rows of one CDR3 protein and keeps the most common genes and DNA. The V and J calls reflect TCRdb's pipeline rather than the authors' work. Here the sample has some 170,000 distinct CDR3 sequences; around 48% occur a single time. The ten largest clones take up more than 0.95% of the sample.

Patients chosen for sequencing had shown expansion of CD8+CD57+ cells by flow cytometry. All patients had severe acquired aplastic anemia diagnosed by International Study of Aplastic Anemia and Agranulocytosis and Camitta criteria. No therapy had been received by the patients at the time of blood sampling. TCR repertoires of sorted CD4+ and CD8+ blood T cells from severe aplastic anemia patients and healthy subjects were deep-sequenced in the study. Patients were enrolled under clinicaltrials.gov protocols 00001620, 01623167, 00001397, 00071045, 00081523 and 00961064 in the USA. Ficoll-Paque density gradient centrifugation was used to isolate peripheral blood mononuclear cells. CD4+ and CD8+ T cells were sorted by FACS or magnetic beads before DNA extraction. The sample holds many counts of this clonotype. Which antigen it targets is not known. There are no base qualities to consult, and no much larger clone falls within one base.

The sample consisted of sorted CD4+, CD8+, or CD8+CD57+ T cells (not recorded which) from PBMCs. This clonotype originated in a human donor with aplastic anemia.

CDR3 reads: CASSLGFDQKAFF. The nucleotides are TGTGCCAGCAGCTTGGGCTTCGACCAGAAAGCTTTCTTT. Recombination connected TRBV5-8 to TRBJ1-1, with no confidently assigned D gene. The trim is 0 bases for V and 9 bases for J, with a gap of 12 bases between the germline ends. CDR1 and CDR2, per the germline V gene, are SGHTS and YDEGEE. From the cysteine up to the phenylalanine, the CDR3 has a length of 13 residues. Only CDR3 DNA remains: 39 bases, in frame from the first base.